Shown below are 18 T cell receptor beta chains from a single sample sequenced in a study of B cell selection in AIRE deficiency. Sequencing used immunoSEQ multiplex PCR; TCRdb keeps in-frame clones, though not all of them. The sample consists of around 5,300 clones, 87% of them appearing once. Sorted regulatory T cells were CD4-positive, CD25-high and CD127-low or negative. The material sequenced was Tregs sorted from PBMCs. These receptors came from a human donor with AIRE deficiency.

The chain carries TRBV7-9 and TRBJ1-4; D remains ambiguous. Germline CDR1 reads SEHNR; CDR2 reads FQNEAQ (reference sequence). The CDR3 is 14 amino acids. V lost 1 base, J lost 4 bases, and 7 bases lay in between. The CDR3: CASSLGNVNEKLFF. As DNA, the CDR3 is TGTGCCAGCAGCTTAGGAAACGTTAATGAAAAACTGTTTTTT.

The chain carries TRBV7-2 and TRBJ2-3; 9 bases align to TRBD2. Losses at the gene ends were 1 base for V and 2 bases for J; bases not matched to a gene: 7. The CDR3 is 17 amino acids. The germline gives CDR1 SGHTA, CDR2 FQGNSA. The CDR3 region is CASSLGSGGGATDTQYF. Written as DNA, the CDR3 is TGTGCCAGCAGCTTAGGTTCTGGCGGGGGGGCCACAGATACGCAGTATTTT.

V is TRBV18 and J is TRBJ1-1, with D perhaps TRBD1 (5 bases). Germline CDR1 and CDR2: KGHSH and LQKENI. The CDR3 covers 16 residues. V was pared by 6 bases and J by 4 bases, with 21 bases between. For the CDR3, the DNA is TGTGCCAGCTCCCCCCGAGCGCAGGGAATGGGCACTGAAGCTTTCTTT. This translates into CASSPRAQGMGTEAFF.

A single count supports this clone. This chain connects TRBV29-1 to TRBJ1-2; D gene unclear. V lost 2 bases and J lost 4, with 11 bases in between. The germline CDR1 and CDR2 sequences are SQVTM and ANQGSEA. CDR3 length: 13 residues. The CDR3 nucleotides read TGCAGCGTTGAAATTGCGGAGGGCTATGGCTACACCTTC. This encodes CSVEIAEGYGYTF.

The chain uses TRBV18 and TRBJ2-3; D uncertain. CDR1 KGHSH and CDR2 LQKENI come from the germline V gene. Trimming took 3 bases from V and 1 from J, leaving 8 bases between them. The CDR3 is made up of 14 amino acids. The CDR3 here is CASSPGLGTDTQYF. The CDR3 DNA sequence: TGTGCCAGCTCACCTGGTCTTGGCACAGATACGCAGTATTTT.

The chain has TRBV18 and TRBJ2-3; no definite D call. CDR3 size: 14 residues. Germline values: CDR1 KGHSH, CDR2 LQKENI. The V end lost 3 bases, the J end lost 2 bases, and 9 bases lay between the germline ends. CDR3 in amino acids: CASSPVQSTDTQYF. CDR3 nucleotide sequence: TGTGCCAGCTCACCCGTACAGTCCACAGATACGCAGTATTTT.

The genes are TRBV5-5 and TRBJ2-7; the D is unclear. Germline V gene lookup returns CDR1 SGHKS and CDR2 YYEKEE (reference sequence). This CDR3 comprises 16 residues. Trimming took 2 bases from V and 2 from J, leaving 17 bases between them. Here the CDR3 reads CASSFAPSVHAYEQYF. CDR3 nucleotide sequence: TGTGCCAGCAGCTTTGCCCCCAGCGTACACGCCTACGAGCAGTACTTC.

This chain connects TRBV11-3 to TRBJ2-2, with TRBD1 as a possible D gene (5 bases). CDR1 is SGHNT, CDR2 YENEEA, per germline. Trimming removed 5 bases at V and 5 bases at J, with 12 bases between. This CDR3 spans 14 amino acids. The CDR3 nucleotides are TGTGCCAGCAGCCCCAGGGTAGGAACCGGGGAGCTGTTTTTT. It yields the protein CASSPRVGTGELFF.

This sequence joins TRBV27 and TRBJ1-5, with 7 bases fitting TRBD1. This CDR3 contains 16 residues. The V segment lost 6 bases and the J segment 0 bases; nucleotides outside the gene matches: 8. Germline V gene lookup returns CDR1 MNHEY and CDR2 SMNVEV (reference sequence). The CDR3 loop is CASSLTGVYSNQPQHF. DNA for the CDR3: TGTGCCAGCAGCCTTACAGGGGTGTATAGCAATCAGCCCCAGCATTTT.

As to this clone: One end of the junction fails to match germline, which may point to a read error. This chain links TRBV11-3 with TRBJ2-7; 13 bases align to TRBD2. Per germline, CDR1 SGHNT and CDR2 YENEEA. CDR3 length equals 12 residues. CDR3: CASSLGGLAGHF. The CDR3 DNA follows: TGTGCCAGCAGCTTAGGGGGACTAGCGGGACACTTC.

The chain has TRBV14 and TRBJ1-2; a possible D gene is TRBD1 (5 bases). The CDR3 runs 15 residues. Germline loops: CDR1 SGHDN, CDR2 FVKESK. Trimming took 1 base from V and 5 from J, leaving 14 bases between them. CDR3 in DNA: TGTGCCAGCAGCCAAGGATCAGGGTACGGGTATGGCTACACCTTC. Translation: CASSQGSGYGYGYTF.

In the case of this clone: Other DNA sequences in the sample encode the same CDR3. V is TRBV19 and J is TRBJ1-2; D is unresolved. The CDR3 extends over 13 amino acids. The V end lost 6 bases, the J end lost 4 bases, and 12 bases lay between the germline ends. Germline V gene sequence: CDR1 LNHDA, CDR2 SQIVND (reference sequence). This CDR3 is CASRFGGPYGYTF. CDR3 bases: TGTGCCAGTAGATTCGGCGGCCCCTATGGCTACACCTTC.

The rearrangement joins TRBV7-9 to TRBJ2-1; 15 bases match TRBD2. Germline V gives CDR1 SEHNR, CDR2 FQNEAQ (reference sequence). V gave up 4 bases and J gave up 7 bases; unmatched junction bases: 8. The length of the CDR3 is 17 residues. The CDR3 nucleotides read TGTGCCAGCAGCTCCCGGACTAGCGGGGGGGCCTGGAATGAGCAGTTCTTC. This encodes CASSSRTSGGAWNEQFF.

J is TRBJ1-5 and V is TRBV19; D is possibly TRBD1 (5 bases). The CDR3 is 16 amino acids. Deletions cut 3 bases from V and 0 bases from J, with 12 bases between. Germline CDR1 is LNHDA and CDR2 is SQIVND (reference sequence). The CDR3 is CASSIVGRLSNQPQHF. DNA of the CDR3: TGTGCCAGTAGTATTGTGGGACGGCTTAGCAATCAGCCCCAGCATTTT.

J is TRBJ2-2 and V is TRBV7-8; 9 nucleotides match TRBD1. This CDR3 is built from 13 residues. V was pared by 5 bases and J by 7 bases, with 2 bases of the junction left unmatched. The germline V gene has CDR1 SGHVS and CDR2 FQNEAQ. CDR3 DNA: TGTGCCAGCAGCGGGACAGGGAACGGGGAGCTGTTTTTT. Translating it yields CASSGTGNGELFF.

The V gene is TRBV7-9, the J gene TRBJ2-7; no definite D call. CDR3 length equals 12 residues. V was trimmed by 6 bases and J by 0 bases, leaving 6 bases between them. Looked up from germline, CDR1 is SEHNR and CDR2 is FQNEAQ (reference sequence). The CDR3 protein is CASRPISYEQYF. The CDR3 DNA follows: TGTGCCAGCAGGCCAATCTCCTACGAGCAGTACTTC.

The chain employs TRBV5-6 and TRBJ2-7, with D possibly being TRBD1 or TRBD2 (5 bases each). The CDR3 is made up of 15 amino acids. V was shortened by 1 base and J by 2 bases, with 13 bases between the two germline ends. CDR1 and CDR2 from the germline V gene are SGHDT and YYEEEE. CDR3 in DNA: TGTGCCAGCAGCTTGCCGGGACCCCAAGCCTACGAGCAGTACTTC. Translating gives CASSLPGPQAYEQYF. Using reference TRBV5-6 and TRBJ2-7 for the parts outside the CDR3, the full variable domain is DAGVTQSPTHLIKTRGQQVTLRCSPKSGHDTVSWYQQALGQGPQFIFQYYEEEERQRGNFPDRFSGHQFPNYSSELNVNALLLGDSALYLCASSLPGPQAYEQYFGPGTRLTVT.

J is TRBJ1-6 and V is TRBV27; D remains ambiguous. The CDR3 extends over 14 amino acids. Deletions cut 8 bases from V and 2 bases from J, with 10 bases between. Germline V gives CDR1 MNHEY, CDR2 SMNVEV (reference sequence). The CDR3 bases are TGTGCCAGCTCCAGGCGGGCCTATAATTCACCCCTCCACTTT. Protein sequence: CASSRRAYNSPLHF.